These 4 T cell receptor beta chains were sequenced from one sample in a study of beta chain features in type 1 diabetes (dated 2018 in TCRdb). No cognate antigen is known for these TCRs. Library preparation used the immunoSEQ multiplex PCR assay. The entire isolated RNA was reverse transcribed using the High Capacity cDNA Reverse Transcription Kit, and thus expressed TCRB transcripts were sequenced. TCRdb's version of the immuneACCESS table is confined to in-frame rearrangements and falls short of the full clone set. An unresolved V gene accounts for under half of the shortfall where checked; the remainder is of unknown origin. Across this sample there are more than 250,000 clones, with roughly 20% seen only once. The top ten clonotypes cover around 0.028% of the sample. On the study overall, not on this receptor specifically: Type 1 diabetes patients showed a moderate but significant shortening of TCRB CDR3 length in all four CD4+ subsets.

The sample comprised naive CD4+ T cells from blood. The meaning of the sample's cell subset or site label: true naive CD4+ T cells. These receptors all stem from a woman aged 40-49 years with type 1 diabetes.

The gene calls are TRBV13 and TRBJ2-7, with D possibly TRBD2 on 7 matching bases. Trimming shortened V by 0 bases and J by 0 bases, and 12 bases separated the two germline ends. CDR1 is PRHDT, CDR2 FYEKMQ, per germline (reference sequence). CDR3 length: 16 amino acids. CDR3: CASSLGGGDISYEQYF. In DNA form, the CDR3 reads TGTGCCAGCAGCTTAGGGGGAGGGGACATCTCCTACGAGCAGTACTTC.

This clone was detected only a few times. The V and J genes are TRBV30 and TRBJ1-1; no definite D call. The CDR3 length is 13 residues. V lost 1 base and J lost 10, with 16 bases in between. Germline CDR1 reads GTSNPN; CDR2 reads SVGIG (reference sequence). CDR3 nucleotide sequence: TGTGCCTGGAGTGCTCTAGGAGTGGTGAGAGCTTTCTTT. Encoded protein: CAWSALGVVRAFF.

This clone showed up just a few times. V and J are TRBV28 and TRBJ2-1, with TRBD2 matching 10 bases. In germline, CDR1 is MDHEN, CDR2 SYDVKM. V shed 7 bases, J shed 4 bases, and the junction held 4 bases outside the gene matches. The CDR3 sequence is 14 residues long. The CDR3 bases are TGTGCCAGCAAGTTAGCGGGGGGATACAATGAGCAGTTCTTC. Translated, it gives CASKLAGGYNEQFF. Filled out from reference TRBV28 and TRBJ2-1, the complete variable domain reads DVKVTQSSRYLVKRTGEKVFLECVQDMDHENMFWYRQDPGLGLRLIYFSYDVKMKEKGDIPEGYSVSREKKERFSLILESASTNQTSMYLCASKLAGGYNEQFFGPGTRLTVL.

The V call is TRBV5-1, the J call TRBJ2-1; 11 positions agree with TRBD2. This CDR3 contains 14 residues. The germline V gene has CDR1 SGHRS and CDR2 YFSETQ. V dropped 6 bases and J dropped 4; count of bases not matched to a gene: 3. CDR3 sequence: CASTLAGGYNEQFF. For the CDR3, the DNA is TGCGCCAGCACCCTAGCGGGGGGTTACAATGAGCAGTTCTTC.